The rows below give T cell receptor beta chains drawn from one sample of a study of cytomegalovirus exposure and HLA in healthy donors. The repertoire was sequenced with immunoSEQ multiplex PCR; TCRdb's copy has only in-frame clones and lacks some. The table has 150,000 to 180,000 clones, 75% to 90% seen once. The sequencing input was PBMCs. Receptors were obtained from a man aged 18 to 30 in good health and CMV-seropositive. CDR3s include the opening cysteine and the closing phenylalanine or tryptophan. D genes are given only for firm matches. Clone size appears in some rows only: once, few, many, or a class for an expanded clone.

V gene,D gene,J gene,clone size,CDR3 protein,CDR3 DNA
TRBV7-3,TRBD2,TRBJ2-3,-,CASSLSTSGGPDTQYF,TGTGCCAGCAGCTTATCGACTAGCGGGGGCCCAGATACGCAGTATTTT
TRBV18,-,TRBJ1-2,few,CASSPPLDTTFCGYTF,TGTGCCAGCTCACCACCGCTGGACACGACCTTCTGTGGCTACACCTTC
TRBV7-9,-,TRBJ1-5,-,CASSNTQGGNQPQHF,TGTGCCAGCAGCAACACCCAGGGTGGAAATCAGCCCCAGCATTTT
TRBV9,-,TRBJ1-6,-,CASSGGTGTSSSPLHF,TGTGCCAGCAGCGGGGGGACCGGGACATCGAGTTCACCCCTCCACTTT
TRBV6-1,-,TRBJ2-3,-,CASSHRATDTQYF,TGTGCCAGCAGCCACCGCGCCACAGATACGCAGTATTTT
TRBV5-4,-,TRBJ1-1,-,CASSGQQNTEAFF,TGTGCCAGCAGCGGACAGCAGAACACTGAAGCTTTCTTT
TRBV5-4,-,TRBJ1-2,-,CASSSRQTNYGYTF,TGTGCCAGCAGCTCCCGACAGACTAACTATGGCTACACCTTC
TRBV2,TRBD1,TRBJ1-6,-,CASSLTGQSNSPLHF,TGTGCCAGCAGCTTGACGGGACAGTCTAATTCACCCCTCCACTTT
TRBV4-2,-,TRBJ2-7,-,CASSQEGLANPSSYEQYF,TGTGCCAGCAGCCAAGAAGGCCTAGCGAACCCCAGCTCCTACGAGCAGTACTTC
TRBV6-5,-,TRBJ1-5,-,CASGRGNQPQHF,TGTGCCAGCGGGCGGGGCAATCAGCCCCAGCATTTT
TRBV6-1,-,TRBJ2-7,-,CASRRGSGDSYEQYF,TGTGCCAGCAGGAGGGGGAGTGGCGACTCCTACGAGCAGTACTTC
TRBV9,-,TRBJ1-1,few,CASSVGANTEAFF,TGTGCCAGCAGCGTAGGAGCGAACACTGAAGCTTTCTTT
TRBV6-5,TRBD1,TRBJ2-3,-,CASRSDRGVGTQYF,TGTGCCAGCAGATCCGACAGGGGTGTAGGTACGCAGTATTTT
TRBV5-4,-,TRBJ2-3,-,CASSLGAGAGTDTQYF,TGTGCCAGCAGCTTGGGGGCAGGGGCCGGGACAGATACGCAGTATTTT
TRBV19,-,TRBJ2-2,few,CASSISRTGELFF,TGTGCCAGTAGTATATCGAGGACCGGGGAGCTGTTTTTT
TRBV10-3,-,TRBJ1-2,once,CATRHRDGPYGYTF,TGTGCCACGAGACACAGGGATGGACCCTATGGCTACACCTTC
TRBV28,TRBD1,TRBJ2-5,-,CASRGQGPQETQYF,TGTGCCAGCAGGGGACAGGGTCCCCAAGAGACCCAGTACTTC
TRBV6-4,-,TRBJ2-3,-,CASSLLPWEDTQYF,TGTGCCAGCAGCCTTCTTCCATGGGAGGATACGCAGTATTTT
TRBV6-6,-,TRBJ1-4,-,CASRGTQGDNEKLFF,TGTGCCAGCAGGGGGACTCAGGGTGATAATGAAAAACTGTTTTTT
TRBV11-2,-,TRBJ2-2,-,CASSPPRSGELFF,TGTGCCAGCAGCCCCCCGCGGTCCGGGGAGCTGTTTTTT
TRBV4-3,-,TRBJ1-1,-,CASSQEAGWNTEAFF,TGCGCCAGCAGCCAAGAGGCGGGTTGGAACACTGAAGCTTTCTTT
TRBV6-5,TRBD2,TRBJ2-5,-,CASRVGGTQETQYF,TGTGCCAGCAGAGTGGGGGGGACCCAAGAGACCCAGTACTTC
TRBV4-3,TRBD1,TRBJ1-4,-,CASSQEDRGGEKLFF,TGCGCCAGCAGCCAGGAGGACAGGGGTGGGGAAAAACTGTTTTTT
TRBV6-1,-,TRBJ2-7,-,CASSEAVGASSYEQYF,TGTGCCAGCAGTGAAGCGGTGGGGGCTAGCTCCTACGAGCAGTACTTC